In this sample, the clone carrying this TCR beta chain turned up once. Antigen: not known. The data were obtained in a study of STAT5B mutations in CD4+ large granular lymphocyte leukemia. General study results and limits: Without putative leukemic clones, patient CD4-sorted repertoires remained more clonal than healthy CD4+ repertoires.

The assay was immunoSEQ multiplex PCR, and TCRdb's table has in-frame clones only and misses some. The sample lists approximately 39,000 clones; approximately 85% were seen once. V was pared by 1 base and J by 7 bases, with 14 bases between. Looked up from germline, CDR1 is SGHVS and CDR2 is FNYEAQ. This CDR3 has 15 amino acids. The sample consisted of CD4+ T cells from blood buffy coats. This chain links TRBV7-6 with TRBJ2-1, with D possibly TRBD2 on 5 matching bases. This clonotype originated in a human donor in good health. CDR3 region: CASSLEEGPWNEQFF. For the CDR3, the DNA is TGTGCCAGCAGCTTAGAAGAGGGCCCGTGGAATGAGCAGTTCTTC.